This T cell receptor (beta chain) emerged from a study of blood T cells in healthy people across ages. This CDR3 has 16 amino acids. Germline CDR1 is SEHNR and CDR2 is FQNEAQ (reference sequence). The use of a sample-barcoded 5' primer and a J-beta primer mix characterized a second PCR of about 6 to 11 cycles. TCRdb recomputed calls from the 5' RACE reads with MiXCR, one row per CDR3 protein. The sample carries hundreds of thousands of distinct CDR3 sequences, 58% recorded once. As for this clonotype: The target antigen is unknown.

Notes on the study in general: TCR beta diversity, measured per million T cells, fell in a roughly linear way with age.

The sequencing sample was made of blood. The genes are TRBV7-9 and TRBJ2-4; TRBD1 aligns across 9 bases. The DNA matches TRBJ2-7 better at its end, which makes the J call doubtful. This TCR was sampled from a man aged 30 to 45 in good health. CDR3 nucleotide sequence: TGTGCCAGCAGCCCACCTTTAGGGACAGGGTTCCACGAGCAGTACTTC. Translation: CASSPPLGTGFHEQYF.